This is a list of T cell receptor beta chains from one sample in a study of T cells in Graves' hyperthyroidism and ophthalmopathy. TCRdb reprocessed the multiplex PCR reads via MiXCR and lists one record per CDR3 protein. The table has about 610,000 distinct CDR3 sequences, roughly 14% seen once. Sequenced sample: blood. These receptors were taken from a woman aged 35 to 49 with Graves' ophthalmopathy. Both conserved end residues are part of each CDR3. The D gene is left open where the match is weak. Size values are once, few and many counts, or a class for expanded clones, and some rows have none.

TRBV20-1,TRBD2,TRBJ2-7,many,CSARPGGWSYEQYF,TGCAGTGCTAGGCCGGGGGGATGGTCCTACGAGCAGTACTTC
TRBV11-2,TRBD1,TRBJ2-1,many,CASSDTGQGGNNEQFF,TGTGCCAGCAGCGACACCGGACAGGGGGGAAACAATGAGCAGTTCTTC
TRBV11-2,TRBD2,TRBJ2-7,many,CASSLEGTTEQYF,TGTGCCAGCAGCTTAGAAGGGACTACCGAGCAGTACTTC
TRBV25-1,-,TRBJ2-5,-,CASSESGRYQETQYF,TGTGCCAGCAGTGAATCAGGCAGGTACCAAGAGACCCAGTACTTC
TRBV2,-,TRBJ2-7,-,CASIEQGLYEQYF,TGCGCCAGCATTGAACAGGGTCTCTACGAGCAGTACTTC
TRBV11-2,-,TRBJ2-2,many,CASSLMTRRGTGELFF,TGTGCCAGCAGCCTGATGACTAGGCGAGGCACCGGGGAGCTGTTTTTT
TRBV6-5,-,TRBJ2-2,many,CASSLPGRQNTGELFF,TGTGCCAGCAGTTTACCGGGACGACAGAACACCGGGGAGCTGTTTTTT
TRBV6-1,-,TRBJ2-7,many,CASSEDSARNEQYF,TGTGCCAGCAGTGAAGACTCCGCGAGAAACGAGCAGTACTTC
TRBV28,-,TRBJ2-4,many,CASSLARNIQYF,TGTGCCAGCAGTTTAGCCCGGAACATTCAGTACTTC
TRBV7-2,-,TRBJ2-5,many,CASSLTLTETQYF,TGTGCCAGCAGCTTAACACTTACGGAGACCCAGTACTTC
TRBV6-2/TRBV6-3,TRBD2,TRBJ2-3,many,CATREGSTDTQYF,TGTGCCACCCGGGAGGGGAGCACAGATACGCAGTATTTT
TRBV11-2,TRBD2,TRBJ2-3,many,CASSSGTTNTDTQYF,TGTGCCAGCAGCTCCGGGACTACGAACACAGATACGCAGTATTTT
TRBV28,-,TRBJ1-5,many,CASSPLQGSNQPQHF,TGTGCCAGCAGTCCCCTCCAGGGGAGCAATCAGCCCCAGCATTTT
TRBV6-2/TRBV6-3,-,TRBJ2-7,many,CASSYRAPASYEQYF,TGTGCCAGCAGTTACCGAGCGCCCGCCTCCTACGAGCAGTACTTC
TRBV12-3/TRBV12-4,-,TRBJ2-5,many,CASSLGLSGQETQYF,TGTGCCAGCAGTTTAGGACTATCGGGTCAAGAGACCCAGTACTTC
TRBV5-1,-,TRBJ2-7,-,CASSLEVGGEQYF,TGCGCCAGCAGCTTGGAGGTCGGAGGCGAGCAGTACTTC
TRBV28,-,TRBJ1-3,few,CASSSPGTSYSTIYF,TGTGCCAGCAGTTCCCCCGGGACATCTTATAGCACCATATATTTT
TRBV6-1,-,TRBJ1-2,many,CASSGLHGRGGGYTF,TGTGCCAGCAGTGGGTTACATGGAAGAGGCGGTGGCTACACCTTC
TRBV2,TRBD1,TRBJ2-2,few,CASRRDRANTGELFF,TGTGCCAGCAGGAGGGACAGGGCGAACACCGGGGAGCTGTTTTTT
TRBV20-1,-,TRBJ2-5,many,CSASAGTQETQYF,TGCAGTGCTAGCGCAGGAACCCAAGAGACCCAGTACTTC
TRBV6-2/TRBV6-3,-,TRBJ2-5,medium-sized,CASSSRGETQYF,TGTGCCAGCAGTAGCAGGGGAGAGACCCAGTACTTC
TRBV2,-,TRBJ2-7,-,CASSQTPDPTYEQYF,TGTGCCAGTAGTCAGACTCCGGATCCAACCTACGAGCAGTACTTC
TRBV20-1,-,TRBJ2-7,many,CSESEPYEQYF,TGCAGTGAGAGCGAGCCATACGAGCAGTACTTC
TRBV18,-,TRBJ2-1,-,CASSPGEISYNEQFF,TGTGCCAGCTCACCGGGGGAGATCTCCTACAATGAGCAGTTCTTC
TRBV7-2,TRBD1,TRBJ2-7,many,CASSFLTGGLPYEQYF,TGTGCCAGCAGCTTCCTGACAGGGGGGCTTCCCTACGAGCAGTACTTC